Reported below is one T cell receptor beta chain. As yet, its antigen is unknown. Time point meaning: week 11, during vaccination. Doses comprised 300 ug of mutant IDH1 20-mer peptide each, plus topical imiquimod. The data were obtained in a study of a mutant IDH1 vaccine in newly diagnosed glioma. The overall study: Investigators started vaccination 4-6 weeks after radiotherapy alone, or with temozolomide cycles. Most patients had radiochemotherapy with temozolomide before enrollment; others had one alone. Notes on the study in general: Vaccine-induced responses were seen in 93.3% of patients, spanning several MHC alleles.

The germline V and J ends were trimmed by 0 bases and 2 bases, with 11 bases remaining between them. The CDR3 length is 16 residues. Germline V CDR1 and CDR2: SGHRS, YFSETQ. The data were produced by immunoSEQ multiplex PCR, yet TCRdb's version contains in-frame clones alone and is incomplete. The table records about 110,000 clones, 90% of them present only once. The J gene is TRBJ2-2, the V gene TRBV5-1; perhaps TRBD2 as D (5 bases). The sequence came from a woman aged 50 to 65 with glioma. Sequenced here: PBMCs, sampled from a glioma patient whose treatment included an IDH1 peptide vaccine. CDR3 residues: CASSLVRLLNTGELFF. In nucleotides, the CDR3 is TGCGCCAGCAGCTTGGTTAGACTACTAAACACCGGGGAGCTGTTTTTT.